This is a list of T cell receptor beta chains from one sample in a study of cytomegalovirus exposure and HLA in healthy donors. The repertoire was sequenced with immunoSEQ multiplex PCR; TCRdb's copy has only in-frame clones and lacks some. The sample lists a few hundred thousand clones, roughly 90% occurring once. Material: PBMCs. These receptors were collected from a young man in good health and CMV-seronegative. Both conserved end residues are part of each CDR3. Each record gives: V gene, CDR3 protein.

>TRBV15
CATSGGTSGGQNEQFF
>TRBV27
CASSLPGVRGQFF
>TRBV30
CAWNTQGGFEKLFF
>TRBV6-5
CASSYQGLLGAEAFF
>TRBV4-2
CASSQDDGQGLYEQYF
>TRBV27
CASSLWSGGRSGYTF
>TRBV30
CAWEEGQGNQPQHF
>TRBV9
CASRGQGSYEQYF
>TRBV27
CASGPPGQISPLHF
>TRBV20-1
CSAQRNEQFF
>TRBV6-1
CASRDRDYGYTF
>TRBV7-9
CASSNTGGQANVLTF
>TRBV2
CASSPQRRGGGLNTEAFF
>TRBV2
CASTEGGDPKETQYF
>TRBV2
CASSGASPQGTDTQYF
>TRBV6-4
CASSDVPGGYTF
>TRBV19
CASSPGTGYGYTF
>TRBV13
CASSLVGERSTDTQYF
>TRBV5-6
CASSLAMIAGEQFF
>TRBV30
CAWSPGQAKEAFF
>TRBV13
CASSTLAGEPQETQYF
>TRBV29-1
CSVEGALLGQTNTEAFF
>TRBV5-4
CASSLGDSPEAFF
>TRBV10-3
CAISEWEENYGYTF
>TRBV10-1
CASSAGGQGVETQYF
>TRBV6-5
CASTTVFDTIYF
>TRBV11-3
CASSPLPGQGGETQYF
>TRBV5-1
CASSFQRGSQETQYF
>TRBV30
CAWSVGAGASTDTQYF
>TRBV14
CASSQYSGTGGSDTQYF
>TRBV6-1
CASRETGTQEAFF
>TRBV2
CASSQGLPGTYEQYF
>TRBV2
CASSEGSLAGPRGTDTQYF
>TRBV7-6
CASSLGLAGPQETQYF
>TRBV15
CATSRDGTGGPVETQYF
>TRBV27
CASSPRPGGGYEQFF
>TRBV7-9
CASSIGQPFNYGYTF
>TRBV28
CASSSGGTGALEQYF
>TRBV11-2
CASSLGGGTNEKLFF
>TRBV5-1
CASSPTERRPYNEQFF
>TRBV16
CASSPQASNQPQHF
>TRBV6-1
CASSENGGARYEQYF